The text below deals with one TCR beta chain. The data belong to a study of CD8 T cells in Susac syndrome. Negative isolation was applied to CD8+ and CD4+ T cells, and FACS enrichment was applied to TEMRA cells. This CDR3 is built from 16 residues. Looked up from germline, CDR1 is LGHDT and CDR2 is YNNKEL (reference sequence). V lost 1 base to trimming and J lost 4 bases, with 15 bases between them. It was with random hexamers that roughly 0.45 to 1 ug RNA was reverse transcribed. TCRdb called the immunoSEQ multiplex PCR reads again in MiXCR, with one record for every CDR3 protein. This repertoire shows approximately 68,000 distinct CDR3 sequences, about 95% found once; its top ten account for roughly 0.39%.

The clonotype comes from a human donor with multiple sclerosis. This rearrangement joins TRBV3-1 to TRBJ2-3; D might be TRBD1 (6 bases). Sample: CD8+ T cells from PBMCs. The chain's CDR3 is CASSQGPGHRADTQYF. The CDR3 DNA sequence: TGTGCCAGCAGCCAAGGACCGGGCCACAGGGCAGATACGCAGTATTTT.